The sequence of this T cell receptor beta chain was determined in a study of blood T cell repertoires in COVID-19. Whole-study context: In each case, the material was cDNA or gDNA derived from T cells, B-cell-depleted T cells, or PBMCs.

Repertoires were generated with immunoSEQ multiplex PCR, while TCRdb's copy carries only in-frame clones and drops some. The repertoire consists of roughly 98,000 clones, with around 82% occurring once and the leading ten covering 9.5% to 13%. The CDR3 spans 17 residues. V lost 5 bases, J lost 6 bases, and 23 bases lay in between. Per germline, CDR1 SEHNR and CDR2 FQNEAQ (reference sequence). This chain connects TRBV7-9 to TRBJ2-1; D possibly corresponds to TRBD2 (6 bases). The TCR sequence derives from a man aged 70-80 years with active or convalescent COVID-19. The sample consisted of peripheral blood. The CDR3 nucleotides are TGTGCCAGCAGCGCACCCGTTCGGGACTCCCGTCCCAATGAGCAGTTCTTC. Translation gives CASSAPVRDSRPNEQFF.